The T cell receptor (beta chain) described here comes from a study of chemoradiotherapy in HPV16-positive cancers. Repertoires were generated with immunoSEQ multiplex PCR, while TCRdb's copy carries only in-frame clones and drops some. The data hold some 14,000 clones, with just over 85% observed a single time. The sequence was obtained from a human donor with HPV-associated anogenital cancer. This sample comprised blood, obtained from a patient who underwent chemoradiotherapy.

The CDR3 DNA reads TGTGCCAGCGGAACACAGGGGATGGGGGAGCTGTTTTTT. Amino acids: CASGTQGMGELFF. The chain employs TRBV27 and TRBJ2-2; TRBD1 aligns across 7 bases. J was trimmed by 8 bases and V by 8 bases; bases with no gene match: 8. This CDR3 contains 13 residues. Germline V gene data show CDR1 as MNHEY and CDR2 as SMNVEV (reference sequence).